A single sample gave rise to the 14 T cell receptor beta chains below, sequenced in a study of CD8+ T cells in alopecia areata. Following RNA extraction, reverse transcription yielded cDNA that acted as the sequencing template. TCRdb's copy holds only in-frame clones and misses some; the assay was immunoSEQ multiplex PCR. The sample has over 90,000 clones, over 75% seen once. Indicated treatment: oral pan-JAK inhibitor, 5-10 mg twice daily. The source was CD8+ T cells sorted from blood, collected between weeks 30 and 35, from a patient treated with tofacitinib. These receptors came from a human donor with alopecia areata.

The rearrangement uses TRBV5-6 and TRBJ2-3; 7 nucleotides match TRBD2. After removal of 4 bases from V and 6 bases from J, the junction contained 17 bases not matched to a gene. The germline gives CDR1 SGHDT, CDR2 YYEEEE. There are 17 residues in the CDR3. CDR3 in amino acids: CASSLGVLAVYGDTQYF. The CDR3 DNA reads as TGTGCCAGCAGCCTGGGGGTCCTAGCGGTTTATGGGGATACGCAGTATTTT.

In its sample, this clone was seen once. The chain carries TRBV19 and TRBJ2-3; the D is unclear. The CDR3 spans 13 residues. Trimming took 5 bases from V and 0 from J, leaving 6 bases between them. Germline-derived CDR1 and CDR2 are LNHDA and SQIVND (reference sequence). CDR3: CASSSISTDTQYF. As DNA, the CDR3 is TGTGCCAGTAGTTCCATTAGCACAGATACGCAGTATTTT.

The rearrangement joins TRBV2 to TRBJ2-3, with 8 nucleotides matching TRBD2. After removal of 4 bases from V and 1 base from J, the junction contained 4 bases not matched to a gene. The CDR3 length is 15 residues. Germline assignment: CDR1 SNHLY and CDR2 FYNNEI. This chain's CDR3 is CASSVAGRGTDTQYF. The DNA for the CDR3 is TGTGCCAGCAGTGTGGCCGGGAGGGGCACAGATACGCAGTATTTT.

There are a few counts of this clone. DNA for the CDR3: TGTGCTAGTGTTCCCGCATCAGATACGCAGTATTTT. It is translated as CASVPASDTQYF. This rearrangement joins TRBV12-5 to TRBJ2-3, with unresolved D. Deletions cut 7 bases from V and 4 bases from J, with 9 bases between. This CDR3 is 12 amino acids long. Germline CDR1 LGHNT, CDR2 FRNRAP.

This sequence joins TRBV23-1 and TRBJ2-7, with D unresolved. TRBV23-1 is annotated as an ORF whose role is uncertain. The length of the CDR3 is 16 residues. V was clipped by 2 bases and J by 4 bases, with 18 bases between them. This CDR3 reads CASSQTRAGTRYEQYF. CDR3 nucleotides: TGCGCCAGCAGTCAAACTCGGGCAGGAACCAGGTACGAGCAGTACTTC.

This clone was seen a few times. Other nucleotide sequences from this sample produce the same CDR3. The chain links TRBV19 to TRBJ2-2; D unresolved. The germline V gene encodes CDR1 LNHDA and CDR2 SQIVND (reference sequence). The V end was cut by 3 bases, the J end by 0 bases, with 5 bases between. The CDR3 runs to 14 residues. The CDR3 loop reads CASSITPNTGELFF. In DNA form, the CDR3 reads TGTGCCAGTAGTATCACTCCGAACACCGGGGAGCTGTTTTTT.

This clone has a handful of counts. The rearrangement joins TRBV6-1 to TRBJ2-7; TRBD1 agrees at 7 bases. The germline V gene has CDR1 MNHNS and CDR2 SASEGT. The CDR3 is made up of 13 amino acids. V lost 6 bases to trimming and J lost 4 bases; unmatched junction nucleotides: 6. The CDR3, as DNA: TGTGCCAGCAGCCATGGACAGGTTTACGAGCAGTACTTC. This translates into CASSHGQVYEQYF.

This rearrangement joins TRBV4-2 to TRBJ2-2; D unresolved. Germline CDR1 LGHNA, CDR2 YNFKEQ. This CDR3 comprises 15 residues. With 0 bases removed from V and 7 bases from J, the gap between germline ends came to 12 bases. The CDR3 reads CASSQDPLGVGELFF. DNA of the CDR3: TGTGCCAGCAGCCAAGATCCCTTGGGTGTCGGGGAGCTGTTTTTT.

The chain joins TRBV4-1 to TRBJ2-7; D possibly corresponds to TRBD2 (6 bases). The CDR3 is 15 amino acids. With 1 base removed from V and 7 bases from J, the gap between germline ends came to 17 bases. Germline V lookup: CDR1 MGHRA, CDR2 YSYEKL. The CDR3 spells CASSQVGGPSWEQYF. In DNA form, the CDR3 reads TGCGCCAGCAGCCAAGTTGGAGGGCCTTCATGGGAGCAGTACTTC.

The genes are TRBV27 and TRBJ2-7; D not certain. CDR1 and CDR2 from the germline V gene are MNHEY and SMNVEV (reference sequence). V lost 3 bases to trimming and J lost 2 bases, with 8 bases between them. The CDR3 is made up of 13 amino acids. The CDR3 here is CASSFSQTYEQYF. The CDR3 nucleotides read TGTGCCAGCAGTTTCTCCCAGACCTACGAGCAGTACTTC.

This clone showed up just once. V is TRBV23-1 and J is TRBJ1-5, with unresolved D. TRBV23-1 is reported as an ORF; its role is uncertain. Trimming removed 1 base at V and 0 bases at J, with 25 bases between. The CDR3 contains 21 residues. CDR3 in amino acids: CASSQFCLHHLDVYSNQPQHF. CDR3 in DNA: TGCGCCAGCAGTCAATTTTGCCTCCACCACTTGGACGTGTATAGCAATCAGCCCCAGCATTTT.

By share, this clone counts as medium-sized. The sample contains more than one DNA sequence encoding this CDR3. The rearrangement joins TRBV19 to TRBJ2-1, with TRBD1 matching over 8 bases. Germline V CDR1 and CDR2: LNHDA, SQIVND (reference sequence). CDR3 length: 14 residues. The V segment lost 7 bases and the J segment 3 bases; nucleotides outside the gene matches: 5. The CDR3 DNA follows: TGTGCCAGTACCGCAGGGGGCGACTACAATGAGCAGTTCTTC. It yields the protein CASTAGGDYNEQFF. The full variable domain, in which reference TRBV19 and TRBJ2-1 provide the parts outside the CDR3, is DGGITQSPKYLFRKEGQNVTLSCEQNLNHDAMYWYRQDPGQGLRLIYYSQIVNDFQKGDIAEGYSVSREKKESFPLTVTSAQKNPTAFYLCASTAGGDYNEQFFGPGTRLTVL.

V gene TRBV6-1 combines with J gene TRBJ2-2; perhaps D is TRBD1 or TRBD2 (5 bases each). The CDR3 extends over 16 amino acids. CDR1 is MNHNS, CDR2 SASEGT, per germline. V dropped 3 bases and J dropped 2 bases, with 13 bases sitting between them. DNA for the CDR3: TGTGCCAGCAGTGAGAGTGGGACCCGAAACACCGGGGAGCTGTTTTTT. This gives the protein CASSESGTRNTGELFF.

The rearrangement joins TRBV12-5 to TRBJ2-7, with TRBD2 matching 7 bases. The CDR3 has 13 residues. Per germline, CDR1 LGHNT and CDR2 FRNRAP. The J segment lost 0 bases and the V segment lost 6 bases, leaving 2 bases of the junction unmatched. In DNA form, the CDR3 reads TGTGCTAGTGGCCGCGGGAGCTCCTACGAGCAGTACTTC. Its translation is CASGRGSSYEQYF. Complete variable domain (other parts from reference TRBV12-5 and TRBJ2-7): DARVTQTPRHKVTEMGQEVTMRCQPILGHNTVFWYRQTMMQGLELLAYFRNRAPLDDSGMPKDRFSAEMPDATLATLKIQPSEPRDSAVYFCASGRGSSYEQYFGPGTRLTVT.